A selection of T cell receptor beta chains follows, all from one sample in a study of blood T cell repertoires in COVID-19. The method was immunoSEQ multiplex PCR; TCRdb's version includes in-frame clones alone and lacks a portion of them. This table has more than 200,000 clones, more than 75% appearing once. Sequenced input: PBMCs or T cells enriched from blood (not recorded which). Receptors originate from a woman between 45 and 60 years old who had recovered from COVID-19. Each CDR3 is given with its conserved first and last residue. The D gene is left open where the match is weak. Clone size is shown for a subset of rows, as once, few, many or a class of expanded clone.

CDR3 protein: CASSLAPGQGTTGELFF
CDR3 DNA: TGTGCCAGCAGCCTAGCACCGGGACAGGGGACCACCGGGGAGCTGTTTTTT
V gene: TRBV4-2
clone size: NA
D gene: TRBD1
J gene: TRBJ2-2

CDR3 protein: CASSPPVAESYEQYF
CDR3 DNA: TGTGCCAGCAGCCCCCCGGTAGCGGAAAGCTACGAGCAGTACTTC
V gene: TRBV7-9
clone size: few
D gene: NA
J gene: TRBJ2-7

CDR3 protein: CASSLTNYGYTF
CDR3 DNA: TGTGCCAGCAGCCTCACAAACTATGGCTACACCTTC
V gene: TRBV21-1
clone size: NA
D gene: NA
J gene: TRBJ1-2

CDR3 protein: CASSPPGPTYEQYF
CDR3 DNA: TGTGCCAGCTCACCACCGGGCCCCACCTACGAGCAGTACTTC
V gene: TRBV18
clone size: NA
D gene: NA
J gene: TRBJ2-7

CDR3 protein: CASSLRGGTEAFF
CDR3 DNA: TGTGCCAGCAGCTTAAGGGGGGGAACTGAAGCTTTCTTT
V gene: TRBV7-3
clone size: NA
D gene: NA
J gene: TRBJ1-1

CDR3 protein: CASSFSGNSNQPQHF
CDR3 DNA: TGTGCCAGCAGTTTTTCCGGGAATAGCAATCAGCCCCAGCATTTT
V gene: TRBV28
clone size: NA
D gene: NA
J gene: TRBJ1-5

CDR3 protein: CASSRAGGTGNNEQFF
CDR3 DNA: TGTGCCAGCAGTCGGGCCGGTGGGACTGGGAACAATGAGCAGTTCTTC
V gene: TRBV7-3
clone size: few
D gene: NA
J gene: TRBJ2-1

CDR3 protein: CASSYYGTSGRETQYF
CDR3 DNA: TGTGCCAGCAGTTACTACGGGACTAGCGGGAGGGAGACCCAGTACTTC
V gene: TRBV6-2/TRBV6-3
clone size: once
D gene: TRBD2
J gene: TRBJ2-5

CDR3 protein: CASRKQGSGANVLTF
CDR3 DNA: TGTGCCAGCAGAAAACAGGGCTCTGGGGCCAACGTCCTGACTTTC
V gene: TRBV28
clone size: NA
D gene: NA
J gene: TRBJ2-6

CDR3 protein: CASTGLAAPSYNEQFF
CDR3 DNA: TGTGCCAGTACGGGACTAGCGGCTCCATCCTACAATGAGCAGTTCTTC
V gene: TRBV5-4
clone size: NA
D gene: TRBD2
J gene: TRBJ2-1